This TCR beta chain was recorded in a study of post-analysis software for immune sequencing data. Across the whole study: The disease courses spanned relapsing-remitting, secondary progressive and progressive-relapsing forms of multiple sclerosis. Study observations and caveats: Significantly lower normalized Chao1 diversity was found in patients with multiple sclerosis relative to controls. In patients, TRBV5-6, TRBV5-1 and TRBV20-1 belonged to roughly five TRBV segments found more frequently than in controls.

The CDR3 covers 16 residues. Germline lookup yields CDR1 SEHNR and CDR2 FQNEAQ (reference sequence). The germline V and J ends were trimmed by 1 base and 5 bases, with 16 bases remaining between them. Unique molecular identifiers were carried by the TCR beta cDNA libraries. TCRdb reanalysed the PCR reads using MiXCR and keeps one entry per CDR3 protein. Among about 770,000 distinct CDR3 sequences listed, around 46% were seen once. On this clonotype itself: The antigen remains unidentified.

The chain joins TRBV7-9 to TRBJ2-3; D remains unclear. Sequencing input: blood. The source of this sequence is a girl aged 5 to 17 with multiple sclerosis. The CDR3 DNA is TGTGCCAGCAGCTTAGGTTCCTGGATTACACAAGATACGCAGTATTTT. Residues: CASSLGSWITQDTQYF.